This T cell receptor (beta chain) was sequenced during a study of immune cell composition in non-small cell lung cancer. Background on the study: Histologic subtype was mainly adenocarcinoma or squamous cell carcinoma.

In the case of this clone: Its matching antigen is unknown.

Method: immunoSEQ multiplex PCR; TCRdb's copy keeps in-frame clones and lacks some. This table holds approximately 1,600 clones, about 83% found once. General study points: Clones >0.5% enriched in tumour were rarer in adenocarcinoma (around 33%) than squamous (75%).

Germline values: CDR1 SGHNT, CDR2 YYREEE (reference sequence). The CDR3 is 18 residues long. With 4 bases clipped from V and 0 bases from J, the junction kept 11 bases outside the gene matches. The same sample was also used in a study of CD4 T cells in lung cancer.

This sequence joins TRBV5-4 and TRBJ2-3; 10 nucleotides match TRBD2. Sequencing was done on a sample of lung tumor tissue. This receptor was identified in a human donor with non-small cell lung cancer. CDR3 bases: TGTGCCAGCAGCCGCCGATGGACTAGCGGTTCTAGCACAGATACGCAGTATTTT. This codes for CASSRRWTSGSSTDTQYF.